The 8 T cell receptor beta chains in this list originate from one sample, sequenced in a study of cytomegalovirus exposure and HLA in healthy donors. In the PCR, 60 Vbeta and 13 Jbeta primers were used. Assay used: immunoSEQ multiplex PCR; TCRdb lists only in-frame clones, some missing. This sample carries about 160,000 clones, around 78% of them seen once, and the ten largest clones take approximately 3.1%. What was sequenced was PBMCs. The receptors originated from a woman in her thirties or forties in good health and CMV-seronegative.

The chain recombines TRBV29-1 with TRBJ1-2; weak D call: TRBD1 (6 bases). This CDR3 is 13 amino acids long. V was shortened by 7 bases and J by 6 bases, with 18 bases between the two germline ends. The germline V gene has CDR1 SQVTM and CDR2 ANQGSEA. The chain's CDR3 is CSAEDRLAHGYTF. CDR3 in DNA: TGCAGCGCCGAGGACAGACTCGCGCATGGCTACACCTTC.

This clone came up a few times. V and J are TRBV7-9 and TRBJ1-4; no definite D call. Germline-derived CDR1 and CDR2 are SEHNR and FQNEAQ (reference sequence). V lost 1 base and J 8 bases, leaving 11 bases between the germline ends. The CDR3 runs 14 residues. CDR3 sequence (DNA): TGTGCCAGCAGCTTAGGGAGGGATGCGGAAAAACTGTTTTTT. This gives the protein CASSLGRDAEKLFF.

The chain links TRBV6-5 to TRBJ1-6, with 9 bases that match TRBD1. The V segment lost 7 bases and the J segment 9 bases; nucleotides outside the gene matches: 4. CDR1 and CDR2 from the germline V gene are MNHEY and SVGAGI. This CDR3 comprises 13 residues. CDR3 coding DNA: TGTGCCAGCACCCGGGACAGGGCTTCACCCCTCCACTTT. This translates into CASTRDRASPLHF.

The gene calls are TRBV28 and TRBJ1-6; 9 bases are shared with TRBD1. Germline values: CDR1 MDHEN, CDR2 SYDVKM. Trimming cost V 10 bases and J 5 bases; bases outside gene matches: 9. The CDR3 spans 15 residues. CDR3 in DNA: TGTGCCATAACGACAGGGGGTATAAATAATTCACCCCTCCACTTT. Its protein is CAITTGGINNSPLHF.

The chain employs TRBV6-1 and TRBJ1-6; possibly TRBD1 for D (6 bases). This CDR3 is 17 amino acids long. The V end lost 3 bases, the J end lost 0 bases, and 12 bases lay between the germline ends. Germline CDR1 is MNHNS and CDR2 is SASEGT. CDR3 in amino acids: CASSDPTGSSYNSPLHF. In DNA form, the CDR3 reads TGTGCCAGCAGTGATCCGACAGGTAGCTCCTATAATTCACCCCTCCACTTT.

The rearrangement uses TRBV10-1 and TRBJ1-4, with D perhaps TRBD1 (5 bases). The V end was cut by 10 bases, the J end by 8 bases, with 20 bases between. CDR1 is WNHNN, CDR2 SYGVQD, per germline (reference sequence). The CDR3 runs to 14 residues. CDR3 residues: CATNPGGNNEKLFF. The CDR3 DNA sequence: TGCGCCACCAACCCGGGGGGGAATAACGAAAAACTGTTTTTT.

The chain recombines TRBV6-5 with TRBJ1-2; D may be TRBD1 (5 bases). Deletions cut 4 bases from V and 8 bases from J, with 14 bases between. The CDR3 has 13 residues. CDR1 and CDR2 (germline): MNHEY, SVGAGI. CDR3: CASSSTQGRGYTF. The CDR3 coding sequence is TGTGCCAGCAGTTCCACTCAGGGAAGAGGCTACACCTTC.

This clone was detected only a few times. V gene TRBV28 combines with J gene TRBJ1-6; D is possibly TRBD1 (5 bases). In germline, CDR1 is MDHEN, CDR2 SYDVKM. This CDR3 region has 17 residues. V was trimmed by 5 bases and J by 2 bases, leaving 16 bases between them. The CDR3 spells CASSIQTPDTYNSPLHF. CDR3 DNA: TGTGCCAGCAGTATCCAGACCCCGGACACCTATAATTCACCCCTCCACTTT.